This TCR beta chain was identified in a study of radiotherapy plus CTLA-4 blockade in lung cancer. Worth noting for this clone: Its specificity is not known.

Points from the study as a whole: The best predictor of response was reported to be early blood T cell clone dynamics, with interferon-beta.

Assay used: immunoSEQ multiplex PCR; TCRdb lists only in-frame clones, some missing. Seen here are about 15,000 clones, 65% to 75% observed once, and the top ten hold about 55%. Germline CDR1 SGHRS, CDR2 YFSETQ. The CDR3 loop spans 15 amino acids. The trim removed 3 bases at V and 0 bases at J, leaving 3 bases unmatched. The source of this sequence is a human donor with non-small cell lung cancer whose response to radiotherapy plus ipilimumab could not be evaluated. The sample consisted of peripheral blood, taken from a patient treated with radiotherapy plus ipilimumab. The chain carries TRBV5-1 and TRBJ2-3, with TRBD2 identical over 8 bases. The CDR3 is CASSYSGASTDTQYF. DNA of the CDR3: TGCGCCAGCAGCTATAGCGGGGCTAGCACAGATACGCAGTATTTT.